One and the same sample provided the 22 T cell receptor beta chains below, sequenced in a study of blood T cells in healthy people across ages. Alongside a J-beta primer mix, a sample-barcoded 5' primer served in a second PCR lasting about 6 to 11 cycles. MiXCR was run by TCRdb on the 5' RACE reads, yielding one entry per CDR3 protein. The profile shows about 1.8 million distinct CDR3 sequences, around half of them singletons. Material for sequencing was blood. These receptors all come from a woman between 40 and 55 years old in good health.

The rearrangement links TRBV6-6 to TRBJ2-7, with 12 bases matching TRBD2. With V trimmed by 6 bases and J by 1 base, 4 bases remained unmatched. This CDR3 contains 15 residues. The germline gives CDR1 MNHNY, CDR2 SVGAGI (reference sequence). The CDR3 coding sequence is TGTGCCAGCAGAAATGGACTAGCGGGGTCCTACGAGCAGTACTTC. Translating gives CASRNGLAGSYEQYF.

This clonotype was recorded a few times. The V gene is TRBV12-3 or TRBV12-4, the J gene TRBJ2-5, with 9 nucleotides matching TRBD2. V trimming: 3 bases; J trimming: 4 bases; junction bases outside the gene matches: 15. The length of the CDR3 is 18 residues. Written as DNA, the CDR3 is TGTGCCAGCAGTTTTCGACTAGCGGAGTTTGGGAGGTCAGAGACCCAGTACTTC. Translated, it gives CASSFRLAEFGRSETQYF.

The chain carries TRBV11-2 and TRBJ2-1; TRBD2 matches 7 bases. V was pared by 5 bases and J by 6 bases, with 4 bases of the junction left unmatched. Germline assignment: CDR1 SGHAT and CDR2 FQNNGV. This CDR3 has 13 amino acids. The CDR3 bases are TGTGCCAGCAGCCGGGGGGTTAGCAATGAGCAGTTCTTC. The encoded protein is CASSRGVSNEQFF.

The chain has TRBV29-1 and TRBJ2-5; tentative D call: TRBD2 (5 bases). With 4 bases removed from V and 4 bases from J, the gap between germline ends came to 10 bases. CDR1 and CDR2 (germline): SQVTM, ANQGSEA. The CDR3 consists of 12 residues. CDR3 loop: CSVGPGRETQYF. CDR3 coding DNA: TGCAGCGTTGGTCCGGGGAGAGAGACCCAGTACTTC.

The rearrangement joins TRBV20-1 to TRBJ2-5; D is undetermined. The germline gives CDR1 DFQATT, CDR2 SNEGSKA (reference sequence). Between the trimmed V and J ends, which lost 6 bases and 2 bases, there was a span of 13 bases. This CDR3 has 13 amino acids. As DNA, the CDR3 is TGCAGTGCCCTCTTGGGCCTACAAGAGACCCAGTACTTC. This encodes CSALLGLQETQYF.

Details on this clonotype: A junction end diverges from the germline sequence, so it may reflect a read error. The CDR3 region is CASLGRNKWDGCTF. The CDR3 DNA is TGTGCCAGCTTGGGCAGAAACAAGTGGGATGGCTGCACCTTC. This chain uses TRBV3-1 with TRBJ1-2; D not certain. This CDR3 contains 14 residues. Germline CDR1 and CDR2: LGHDT and YNNKEL (reference sequence).

J is TRBJ2-5 and V is TRBV7-8; either TRBD1 or TRBD2 may fit D (5 bases each). There are 16 residues in the CDR3. The germline CDR1 and CDR2 sequences are SGHVS and FQNEAQ. V lost 0 bases to trimming and J lost 5 bases, with 16 bases between them. CDR3 sequence (DNA): TGTGCCAGCAGCTTAGCTGGGGGAACCTCAGGGGAGACCCAGTACTTC. This translates into CASSLAGGTSGETQYF.

This chain uses TRBV18 with TRBJ1-2; weak D call: TRBD1 (6 bases). Germline V gives CDR1 KGHSH, CDR2 LQKENI. Trimming pared 2 bases from V and 2 bases from J, leaving 12 bases between. The CDR3 sequence is 15 residues long. Here the CDR3 DNA reads TGTGCCAGCTCACCATACGGGGGGCCGAACTATGGCTACACCTTC. Amino acids: CASSPYGGPNYGYTF.

Note on this clonotype: At one end the junction does not follow the germline gene, possibly because of a read error. V is TRBV11-1 and J is TRBJ2-6; D is unresolved. Germline CDR1 SGHAT, CDR2 FQDESV (reference sequence). This CDR3 comprises 15 residues. The DNA for the CDR3 is TGCGCCAGCAGTGATGGTCTCTCTGGGGCCAACGTCCTGACTTTC. It encodes CASSDGLSGANVLTF.

Only a few counts were recorded for this clonotype. V usage is TRBV7-2 and J usage is TRBJ1-2; 9 bases are shared with TRBD1. Looked up from germline, CDR1 is SGHTA and CDR2 is FQGNSA. This CDR3 contains 15 residues. The V gene end was trimmed by 5 bases and the J gene end by 2 bases; junction bases not matched to a gene: 6. The DNA for the CDR3 is TGTGCCAGCAGCCCGGTGGGACAGGGAAACTATGGCTACACCTTC. It specifies CASSPVGQGNYGYTF.

The rearrangement joins TRBV25-1 to TRBJ2-6; TRBD1 agrees at 11 bases. This CDR3 is built from 18 residues. The germline V gene encodes CDR1 MGHDK and CDR2 SYGVNS. V dropped 5 bases and J dropped 2; count of bases not matched to a gene: 8. Here the CDR3 DNA reads TGTGCCAGCAGTTCCCTGGGACAGGGGGACCCTGGGGCCAACGTCCTGACTTTC. It specifies CASSSLGQGDPGANVLTF.

The chain uses TRBV25-1 and TRBJ2-7; D gene ambiguous. Germline V lookup: CDR1 MGHDK, CDR2 SYGVNS. Trimming shortened V by 3 bases and J by 3 bases, and 12 bases separated the two germline ends. This CDR3 region has 14 residues. CDR3 coding DNA: TGTGCCAGCAGTGAGGGCGGTCAGAACTACGAGCAGTACTTC. Protein product: CASSEGGQNYEQYF.

This chain joins TRBV25-1 and TRBJ1-2; perhaps TRBD1 as D (5 bases). This CDR3 comprises 13 residues. The V end lost 7 bases, the J end lost 7 bases, and 16 bases lay between the germline ends. Germline CDR1 reads MGHDK; CDR2 reads SYGVNS. The CDR3 region is CASTRMGGVGYTF. The DNA for the CDR3 is TGTGCCAGCACCCGAATGGGGGGTGTTGGCTACACCTTC.

The CDR3 reads CASSLGGGADEKLFF. In nucleotides, the CDR3 is TGTGCCAGCAGTCTTGGGGGGGGGGCAGATGAAAAACTGTTTTTT. The chain uses TRBV12-3 or TRBV12-4 and TRBJ1-4; the D gene is possibly TRBD1 (6 bases). The CDR3 is 15 residues long. V lost 5 bases and J 6 bases, leaving 16 bases between the germline ends.

The rearrangement links TRBV7-2 to TRBJ1-2; no clear D. V lost 2 bases and J lost 5, with 9 bases in between. The CDR3 contains 13 residues. In germline, CDR1 is SGHTA, CDR2 FQGNSA. CDR3 coding DNA: TGTGCCAGCAGCTTATGGACCGCTTATGGCTACACCTTC. The encoded protein is CASSLWTAYGYTF. The complete variable domain, with remaining parts taken from reference TRBV7-2 and TRBJ1-2, reads GAGVSQSPSNKVTEKGKDVELRCDPISGHTALYWYRQSLGQGLEFLIYFQGNSAPDKSGLPSDRFSAERTGGSVSTLTIQRTQQEDSAVYLCASSLWTAYGYTFGSGTRLTVV.

V is TRBV5-1 and J is TRBJ2-3, with D tentatively TRBD2 (5 bases). CDR3 length: 15 amino acids. V was trimmed by 2 bases and J by 0 bases, leaving 10 bases between them. Looked up from germline, CDR1 is SGHRS and CDR2 is YFSETQ. This chain's CDR3 is CASSLTGMSTDTQYF. The CDR3, as DNA: TGCGCCAGCAGCTTAACCGGGATGAGCACAGATACGCAGTATTTT.

This clonotype was seen a few times. V gene TRBV14 combines with J gene TRBJ2-3; D uncertain. V lost 2 bases and J lost 4, with 10 bases in between. Germline loops: CDR1 SGHDN, CDR2 FVKESK. The CDR3 extends over 14 amino acids. The DNA of the CDR3 is TGTGCCAGCAGCCAACTGGGGAACCCAGATACGCAGTATTTT. It codes for CASSQLGNPDTQYF.

The rearrangement joins TRBV6-2 or TRBV6-3 to TRBJ2-1; D tentatively fits TRBD1 or TRBD2 (7 bases each). V lost 4 bases and J 6 bases, leaving 19 bases between the germline ends. CDR3 length equals 16 residues. Germline CDR1 MNHEY, CDR2 SVGEGT. DNA of the CDR3: TGTGCCAGCAGTTGCGGGGAGGGACAGCTGTCCAATGAGCAGTTCTTC. Translating it yields CASSCGEGQLSNEQFF.

The CDR3, as DNA: TGTGCCAGCAGTTACGGACCTCTAACTAACAACTATGGCTACACCTTC. Encoded protein: CASSYGPLTNNYGYTF. This chain links TRBV6-5 with TRBJ1-2; D unresolved. V was shortened by 2 bases and J by 2 bases, with 15 bases between the two germline ends. From germline, CDR1 is MNHEY and CDR2 SVGAGI. This CDR3 is built from 16 residues.

This clonotype was seen a handful of times. The rearrangement joins TRBV18 to TRBJ2-1; 8 bases map to TRBD2. The CDR3 loop spans 16 amino acids. Germline CDR1 KGHSH, CDR2 LQKENI. V gave up 3 bases and J gave up 5 bases; unmatched junction bases: 9. The CDR3, as DNA: TGTGCCAGCTCACCCCCCGGGAGCGGGGGTAACAATGAGCAGTTCTTC. Protein product: CASSPPGSGGNNEQFF.

There are a few counts of this clonotype. The rearrangement links TRBV7-8 to TRBJ2-1; D gene ambiguous. Germline V CDR1 and CDR2: SGHVS, FQNEAQ. Trimming took 5 bases from V and 8 from J, leaving 7 bases between them. The CDR3 has 11 amino acids. DNA of the CDR3: TGTGCCAGCAGCCGTCCGGATGAGCAGTTCTTC. It yields the protein CASSRPDEQFF.

The chain recombines TRBV6-2 or TRBV6-3 with TRBJ1-5, with TRBD1 matching over 7 bases. J lost 0 bases, V lost 7 bases, and 9 bases had no gene match. The germline V gene has CDR1 MNHEY and CDR2 SVGEGT. CDR3 size: 16 residues. CDR3 DNA sequence: TGTGCCAGCACCGAGGGACAGATACTTAGCAATCAGCCCCAGCATTTT. Translation gives CASTEGQILSNQPQHF.